This T cell receptor (beta chain) came from a study of blood T cell repertoires in COVID-19. Study background: Sources were T cells, B-cell-depleted T cells, or PBMCs; the material itself was cDNA or gDNA.

The trim removed 4 bases at V and 2 bases at J, leaving 7 bases unmatched. This CDR3 has 16 residues. Germline CDR1 SGDLS, CDR2 YYNGEE. Source study methods: The authors estimated nucleated cell counts from reference gene primer amplification. The table came from immunoSEQ multiplex PCR; TCRdb's copy has only in-frame clones and leaves some out. That table is the source of V, J and clone size, and D and trimming were worked out from the DNA. The sample has around 40,000 clones, roughly 90% seen once. Sequencing was done on a sample of peripheral blood. The TCR sequence derives from a human donor in a cohort sampled during active COVID-19. This chain uses TRBV9 with TRBJ2-2; TRBD2 matches 8 bases. The CDR3 sequence is CASSPLAGGNTGELFF. The CDR3 nucleotides are TGTGCCAGCAGCCCGCTTGCGGGGGGAAACACCGGGGAGCTGTTTTTT.